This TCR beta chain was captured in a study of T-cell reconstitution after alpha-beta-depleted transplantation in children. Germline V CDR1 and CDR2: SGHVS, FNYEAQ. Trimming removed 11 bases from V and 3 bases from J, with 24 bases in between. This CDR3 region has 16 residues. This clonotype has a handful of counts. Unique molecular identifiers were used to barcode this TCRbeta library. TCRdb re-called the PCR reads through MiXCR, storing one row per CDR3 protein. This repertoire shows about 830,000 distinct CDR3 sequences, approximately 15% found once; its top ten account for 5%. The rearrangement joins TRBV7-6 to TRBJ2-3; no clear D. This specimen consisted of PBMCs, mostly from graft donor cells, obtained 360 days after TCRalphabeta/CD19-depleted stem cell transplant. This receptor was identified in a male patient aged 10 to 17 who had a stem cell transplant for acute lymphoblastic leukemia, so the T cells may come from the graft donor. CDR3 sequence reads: CASSLRFSARTDTQYF. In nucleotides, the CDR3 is TGTGCCTCCAGCTTACGATTTTCGGCGAGAACAGATACGCAGTATTTT.